This is a list of T cell receptor beta chains from one sample in a study of shared clonotypes between healthy human individuals. Sequencing used immunoSEQ multiplex PCR; TCRdb keeps in-frame clones, though not all of them. The data show approximately 530,000 clones, with roughly 95% seen just once and roughly 0.06% held by the top ten. The specimen sequenced was naive CD4+ T cells sorted from blood. The receptors here all came from a woman younger than 45 in good health. Each CDR3 is given with its conserved first and last residue. D genes are given only for firm matches. Expanded clones are given a class, and other clones once, few, many or no size at all.

d_gene	abundance	v_gene	j_gene	CDR3nt	CDR3aa
TRBD2	NA	TRBV19	TRBJ2-2	TGTGCCAGTAGTACCGGGACTAGCTTGATCGGGGAGCTGTTTTTT	CASSTGTSLIGELFF
NA	once	TRBV28	TRBJ2-1	TGTGCCAGCAGTTTATCCGCGGGACTCTACAATGAGCAGTTCTTC	CASSLSAGLYNEQFF
NA	NA	TRBV18	TRBJ2-2	TGTGCCAGCTCACCGATGGGTTCTCCCTGGCCCGGGGAGCTGTTTTTT	CASSPMGSPWPGELFF
NA	NA	TRBV29-1	TRBJ1-3	TGCAGCGGGGGGAGTAGCTCTGGAAACACCATATATTTT	CSGGSSSGNTIYF
TRBD2	once	TRBV5-4	TRBJ2-2	TGTGCCAGCAGCTTGACGGCGGGAGGGGGCACCGGGGAGCTGTTTTTT	CASSLTAGGGTGELFF
NA	once	TRBV30	TRBJ1-5	TGTGCCTGGAGTACAGGCGGGAATCAGCCCCAGCATTTT	CAWSTGGNQPQHF
NA	NA	TRBV19	TRBJ1-2	TGTGCCAGTACTATCATAGGAGACAGCTCGTACCTTTCCCGCGGCTACACCTTC	CASTIIGDSSYLSRGYTF
NA	NA	TRBV18	TRBJ1-5	TGTGCCAGCTCACCTCAACTACATGATCAGCCCCAGCATTTT	CASSPQLHDQPQHF
TRBD1	NA	TRBV7-9	TRBJ1-2	TGTGCCAGCACCAACTCCGGGACAGTCTTGGTTGGCTACACCTTC	CASTNSGTVLVGYTF
TRBD2	NA	TRBV4-1	TRBJ2-3	TGCGCCAGCAGCCAAGAAGGAACTAGCGTTACAGATACGCAGTATTTT	CASSQEGTSVTDTQYF
TRBD2	NA	TRBV6-5	TRBJ2-7	TGTGCCAGCAGTTCAAGCGGGAAACTTGACGAGCAGTACTTC	CASSSSGKLDEQYF
TRBD1	NA	TRBV28	TRBJ1-1	TGTGCCAGCAGACTCGGGACAGGGGTTACTGAAGCTTTCTTT	CASRLGTGVTEAFF
TRBD2	NA	TRBV5-8	TRBJ2-7	TGTGCCAGCAGCCCTAGCGGGAAGGGGGTCGAGCAGTACTTC	CASSPSGKGVEQYF
TRBD1	NA	TRBV27	TRBJ1-2	TGTGCCAGCAGTTTATCGAATGCAGGGGGCGGACATGGCTACACCTTC	CASSLSNAGGGHGYTF
NA	NA	TRBV4-2	TRBJ2-7	TGTGCCAGCAGCCAGTTCCCCCGTACTCCAGAGACCTACGAGCAGTACTTC	CASSQFPRTPETYEQYF
TRBD1	NA	TRBV6-5	TRBJ1-1	TGTGCCAGCAGAAGCAGGGGGACGAACACTGAAGCTTTCTTT	CASRSRGTNTEAFF
TRBD1	NA	TRBV4-1	TRBJ2-1	TGCGCCAGCAGCCGCCTCCGACAGGGGAACAATGAGCAGTTCTTC	CASSRLRQGNNEQFF
NA	NA	TRBV30	TRBJ1-3	TGTGCCTGGAGTGTAACTGATCTCTCTGGAAACACCATATATTTT	CAWSVTDLSGNTIYF
NA	NA	TRBV2	TRBJ2-2	TGTGCCAGCAGTGAAGGAGCGGCCGGGGAGCTGTTTTTT	CASSEGAAGELFF
NA	NA	TRBV28	TRBJ2-4	TGTGCCAGCAGTACTGACTCGACCAAAAACATTCAGTACTTC	CASSTDSTKNIQYF
NA	NA	TRBV28	TRBJ2-7	TGTGCCAGCCGGACTGAAGGCACCTACGAGCAGTACTTC	CASRTEGTYEQYF
NA	NA	TRBV19	TRBJ1-5	TGTGCCAGTAGTCAGGGACTCAATAGAGGTCAGCCCCAGCATTTT	CASSQGLNRGQPQHF
NA	NA	TRBV30	TRBJ1-1	TGTGCCTGGAGTACCAGGGTATTCGGTGAAGCTTTCTTT	CAWSTRVFGEAFF
NA	NA	TRBV10-1	TRBJ2-6	TGCGCCAGCAGTGATCTCCGGCGCCCTGGGGCCAACGTCCTGACTTTC	CASSDLRRPGANVLTF
NA	NA	TRBV27	TRBJ2-2	TGTGCCAGCGGAATAGCGAGATCGAACACCGGGGAGCTGTTTTTT	CASGIARSNTGELFF
NA	NA	TRBV19	TRBJ2-7	TGTGCCAGTAGTCTCGGGGACCTAATCCTCTACGAGCAGTACTTC	CASSLGDLILYEQYF
NA	NA	TRBV18	TRBJ2-7	TGTGCCAGCTCACCCTCCACAGGGAACGAGCAGTACTTC	CASSPSTGNEQYF
TRBD1	NA	TRBV6-1	TRBJ1-1	TGTGCCAGCAGTGAAATTGACAGGGGTTCCACTGAAGCTTTCTTT	CASSEIDRGSTEAFF
NA	NA	TRBV5-6	TRBJ2-7	TGTGCCAGCAGCTTCCCCCGAGAGTCCGGGAAATCTGGCTACGAGCAGTACTTC	CASSFPRESGKSGYEQYF
NA	NA	TRBV5-1	TRBJ2-3	TGCGCCAGCAGCTCCTTAGGTTTGGTCACAGATACGCAGTATTTT	CASSSLGLVTDTQYF
TRBD1	NA	TRBV5-1	TRBJ2-3	TGCGCCAGCAGCTTGGGGGACAGCCCAGATACGCAGTATTTT	CASSLGDSPDTQYF
NA	NA	TRBV7-6	TRBJ1-1	TGTGCCAGCAGCAACCCAGGGGTAACTGAAGCTTTCTTT	CASSNPGVTEAFF
TRBD2	NA	TRBV5-1	TRBJ2-6	TGCGCCAGCAGCGAGGGACTAACTTCCTCTGGGGCCAACGTCCTGACTTTC	CASSEGLTSSGANVLTF
NA	NA	TRBV19	TRBJ2-5	TGTGCCAGTAGTCCGTATCAGGAGCTCCAAGAGACCCAGTACTTC	CASSPYQELQETQYF
NA	NA	TRBV5-1	TRBJ1-2	TGCGCCAGCGCGATACCTACACTCGAACGACGCGGATCTGGCTACACCTTC	CASAIPTLERRGSGYTF
NA	NA	TRBV11-2	TRBJ2-7	TGTGCCAGCAGTTTGGGGACCACCTACGAGCAGTACTTC	CASSLGTTYEQYF
NA	NA	TRBV19	TRBJ1-1	TGTGCCAGTAGTACTCCGTACGTGGGCACTGAAGCTTTCTTT	CASSTPYVGTEAFF
TRBD2	once	TRBV27	TRBJ2-7	TGTGCCAGCTCGCTTAGCGGGAGATCTTACGAGCAGTACTTC	CASSLSGRSYEQYF
NA	NA	TRBV11-3	TRBJ1-1	TGTGCCAGCAGCTTAGGGGAGAACACTGAAGCTTTCTTT	CASSLGENTEAFF
NA	NA	TRBV28	TRBJ2-7	TGTGCCAGGCAGGGATTCCGCTACGAGCAGTACTTC	CARQGFRYEQYF
NA	NA	TRBV6-4	TRBJ2-5	TGTGCCAGCAGTGACTCAACTACCAACCCAGCAAATGAGACCCAGTACTTC	CASSDSTTNPANETQYF
TRBD2	NA	TRBV7-9	TRBJ2-3	TGTGCCAGCAAGAGTAGCGGGAATGCAGATACGCAGTATTTT	CASKSSGNADTQYF
NA	NA	TRBV19	TRBJ2-5	TGTGCCAGTAGTATAGAAAGGGATGAGACCCAGTACTTC	CASSIERDETQYF
NA	NA	TRBV25-1	TRBJ2-2	TGTGCCAGCAGCGCCAGTAGGGTCGGGGAGCTGTTTTTT	CASSASRVGELFF
TRBD2	NA	TRBV27	TRBJ2-3	TGTGCCAGCAGTGGGGGGGGAGCGAGAGATACGCAGTATTTT	CASSGGGARDTQYF
NA	NA	TRBV10-3	TRBJ2-1	TGTGCCATCTCGGAGGGGCCGAGCTCCTACAATGAGCAGTTCTTC	CAISEGPSSYNEQFF